This note documents a single T cell receptor beta chain sequence. The antigen is undetermined. Pooled samples include second doses given at about 4 or 12 weeks. The data derive from a study of T cell responses to AZD1222 COVID-19 vaccine. Clones were read by immunoSEQ multiplex PCR, and TCRdb kept only the in-frame ones, dropping some. The sample includes about 120,000 clones, 86% of them seen just once. Study results and caveats: Seropositive status at baseline applied to only a handful of AZD1222 recipients. After two AZD1222 doses, spike-specific TCR breadth and depth rose versus day 0. Mostly white British, mostly female donors; authors suggested clonal diversity may be underestimated.

This CDR3 is 16 amino acids long. The V and J ends lost 0 bases and 2 bases, in that order; junction bases with no gene match: 7. Germline V lookup: CDR1 SGHKS, CDR2 YYEKEE (reference sequence). V is TRBV5-5 and J is TRBJ2-5; 7 nucleotides match TRBD1. The sample consisted of peripheral blood, taken 28 days after the second AZD1222 dose. The source is an adult who received the AZD1222 COVID-19 vaccine. The chain's CDR3 is CASSLALGRGQETQYF. For the CDR3, the DNA is TGTGCCAGCAGCTTGGCCTTGGGCAGGGGGCAAGAGACCCAGTACTTC.